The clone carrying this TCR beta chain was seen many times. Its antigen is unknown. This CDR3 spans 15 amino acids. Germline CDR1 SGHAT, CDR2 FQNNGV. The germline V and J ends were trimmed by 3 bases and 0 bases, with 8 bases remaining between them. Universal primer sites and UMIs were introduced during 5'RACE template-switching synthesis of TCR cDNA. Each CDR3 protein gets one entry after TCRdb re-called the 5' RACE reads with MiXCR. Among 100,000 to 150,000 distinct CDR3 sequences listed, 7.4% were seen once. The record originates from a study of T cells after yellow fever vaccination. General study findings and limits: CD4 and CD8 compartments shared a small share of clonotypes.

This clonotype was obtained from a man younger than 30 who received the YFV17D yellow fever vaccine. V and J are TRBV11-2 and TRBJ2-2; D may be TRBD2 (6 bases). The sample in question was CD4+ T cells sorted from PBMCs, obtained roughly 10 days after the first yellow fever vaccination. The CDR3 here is CASSLIAANTGELFF. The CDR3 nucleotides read TGTGCCAGCAGCTTGATAGCGGCGAACACCGGGGAGCTGTTTTTT.